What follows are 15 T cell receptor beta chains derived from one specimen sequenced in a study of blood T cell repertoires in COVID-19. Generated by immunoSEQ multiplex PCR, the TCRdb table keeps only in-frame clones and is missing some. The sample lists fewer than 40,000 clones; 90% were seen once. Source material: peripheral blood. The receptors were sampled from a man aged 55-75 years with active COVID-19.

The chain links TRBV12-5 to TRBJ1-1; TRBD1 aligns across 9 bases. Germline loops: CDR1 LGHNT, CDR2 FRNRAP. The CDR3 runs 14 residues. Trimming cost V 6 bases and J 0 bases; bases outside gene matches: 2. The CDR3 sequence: CASGRTGVNTEAFF. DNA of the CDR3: TGTGCTAGTGGCCGGACAGGGGTGAACACTGAAGCTTTCTTT.

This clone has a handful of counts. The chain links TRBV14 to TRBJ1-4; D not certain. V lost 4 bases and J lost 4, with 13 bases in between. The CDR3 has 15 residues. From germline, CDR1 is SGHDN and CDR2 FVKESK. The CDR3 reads CASSLRTLLNEKLFF. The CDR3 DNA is TGTGCCAGCAGCCTTCGGACTCTCCTTAATGAAAAACTGTTTTTT.

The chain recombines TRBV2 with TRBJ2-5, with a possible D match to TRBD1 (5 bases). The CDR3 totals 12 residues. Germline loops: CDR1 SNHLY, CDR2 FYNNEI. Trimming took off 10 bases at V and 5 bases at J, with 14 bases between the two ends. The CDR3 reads CAISLGRETQYF. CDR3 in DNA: TGTGCCATCTCATTGGGGCGGGAGACCCAGTACTTC.

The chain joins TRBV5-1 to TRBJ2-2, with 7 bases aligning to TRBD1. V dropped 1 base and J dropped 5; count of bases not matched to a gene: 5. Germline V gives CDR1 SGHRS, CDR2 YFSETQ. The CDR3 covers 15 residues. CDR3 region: CASSLTGDATGELFF. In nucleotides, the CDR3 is TGCGCCAGCAGCTTGACAGGGGACGCAACCGGGGAGCTGTTTTTT.

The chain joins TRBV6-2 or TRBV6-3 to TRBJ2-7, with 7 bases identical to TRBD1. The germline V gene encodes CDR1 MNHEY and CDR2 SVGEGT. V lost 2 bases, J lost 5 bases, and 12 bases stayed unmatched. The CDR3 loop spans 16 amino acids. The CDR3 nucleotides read TGTGCCAGCAGTTACCCCGGGACCTCCGGGACAGACGAGCAGTACTTC. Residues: CASSYPGTSGTDEQYF.

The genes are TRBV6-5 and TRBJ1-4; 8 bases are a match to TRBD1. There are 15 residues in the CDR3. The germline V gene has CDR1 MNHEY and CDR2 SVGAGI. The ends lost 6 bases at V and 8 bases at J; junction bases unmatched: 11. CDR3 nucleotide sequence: TGTGCCAGCAGCCTACCACCGGGACAGGTCGAAAAACTGTTTTTT. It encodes CASSLPPGQVEKLFF.

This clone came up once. The DNA of the CDR3 is TGCGCCAGCAGCCAAGAGATGAGGATGAACACTGAAGCTTTCTTT. Residues: CASSQEMRMNTEAFF. The genes are TRBV4-1 and TRBJ1-1, with D hard to call. CDR1 and CDR2 from the germline V gene are MGHRA and YSYEKL. The CDR3 is 15 amino acids. Trimming took off 0 bases at V and 0 bases at J, with 8 bases between the two ends.

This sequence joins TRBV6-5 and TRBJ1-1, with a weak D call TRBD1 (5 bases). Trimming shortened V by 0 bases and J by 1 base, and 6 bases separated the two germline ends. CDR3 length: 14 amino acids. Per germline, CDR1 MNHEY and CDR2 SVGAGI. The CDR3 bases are TGTGCCAGCAGTTACTCGACAGAGAACACTGAAGCTTTCTTT. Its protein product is CASSYSTENTEAFF.

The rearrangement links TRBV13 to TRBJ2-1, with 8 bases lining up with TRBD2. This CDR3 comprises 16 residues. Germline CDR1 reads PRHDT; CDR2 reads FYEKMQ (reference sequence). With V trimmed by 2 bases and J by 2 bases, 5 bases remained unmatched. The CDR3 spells CASSLSGGRAYNEQFF. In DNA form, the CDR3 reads TGTGCCAGCAGCTTATCGGGGGGGCGGGCCTACAATGAGCAGTTCTTC.

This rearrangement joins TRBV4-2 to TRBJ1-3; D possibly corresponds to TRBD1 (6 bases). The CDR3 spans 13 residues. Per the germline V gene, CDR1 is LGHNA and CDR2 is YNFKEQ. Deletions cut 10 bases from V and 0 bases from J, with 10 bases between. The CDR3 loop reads CATQGFSGNTIYF. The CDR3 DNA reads TGTGCCACCCAGGGGTTCTCTGGAAACACCATATATTTT.

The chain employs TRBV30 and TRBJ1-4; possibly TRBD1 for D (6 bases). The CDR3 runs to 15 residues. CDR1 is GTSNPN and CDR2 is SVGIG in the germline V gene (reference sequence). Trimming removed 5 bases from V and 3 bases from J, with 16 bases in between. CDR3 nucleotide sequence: TGTGCCTGGGGCCGGGGGGGGCAGGCTAATGAAAAACTGTTTTTT. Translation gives CAWGRGGQANEKLFF.

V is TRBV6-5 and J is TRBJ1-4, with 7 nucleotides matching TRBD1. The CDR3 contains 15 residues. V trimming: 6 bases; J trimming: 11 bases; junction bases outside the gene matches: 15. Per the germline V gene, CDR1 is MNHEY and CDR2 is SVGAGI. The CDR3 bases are TGTGCCAGCAGCCCGTCGACAGGGACGTCAACTAAACTGTTTTTT. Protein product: CASSPSTGTSTKLFF.

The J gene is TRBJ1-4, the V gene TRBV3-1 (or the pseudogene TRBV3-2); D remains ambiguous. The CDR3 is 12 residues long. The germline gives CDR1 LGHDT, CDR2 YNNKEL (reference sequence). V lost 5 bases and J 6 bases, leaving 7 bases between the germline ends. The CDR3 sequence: CASSTFHEKLFF. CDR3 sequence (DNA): TGTGCCAGCAGCACATTCCATGAAAAACTGTTTTTT.

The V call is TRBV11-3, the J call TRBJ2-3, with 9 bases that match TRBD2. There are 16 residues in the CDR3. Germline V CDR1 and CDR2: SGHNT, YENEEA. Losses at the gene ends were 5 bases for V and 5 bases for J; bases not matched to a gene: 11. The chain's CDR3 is CASSPRGGGARDTQYF. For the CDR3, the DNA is TGTGCCAGCAGCCCACGGGGCGGGGGGGCTAGAGATACGCAGTATTTT.

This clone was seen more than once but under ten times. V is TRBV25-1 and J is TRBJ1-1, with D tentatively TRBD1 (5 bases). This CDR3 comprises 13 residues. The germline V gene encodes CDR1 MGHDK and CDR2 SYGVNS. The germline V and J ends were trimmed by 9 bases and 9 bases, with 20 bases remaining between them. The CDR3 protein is CASKREGAGQAFF. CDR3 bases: TGTGCCAGTAAAAGGGAAGGTGCGGGGCAAGCTTTCTTT.